This is a list of T cell receptor beta chains from one sample in a study of metastatic and nonmetastatic thyroid tumors. With MiXCR, TCRdb called clones anew from the PCR reads. The sample comprises over 15,000 clones, more than 10% of which are singletons, and roughly 31% rests with the top ten. Sequencing was performed on blood. The receptors here all came from a female donor with papillary thyroid cancer or a benign thyroid nodule (not recorded which). Some clones in this sample may be carry-over from other donors' samples. The CDR3 runs from the conserved cysteine through the conserved F or W. A D gene is named only where the DNA matches it firmly. The size of a clone is reported for some rows only, either as once, few or many, or as a class for expanded clones.

clone_size: medium-sized; j_call: TRBJ1-2; v_call: TRBV15; d_call: TRBD1; cdr3_aa: CATSAGGNYGYTF; cdr3_nt: TGTGCCACCTCGGCAGGGGGTAACTATGGCTACACCTTC
clone_size: .; j_call: TRBJ2-1; v_call: TRBV20-1; d_call: TRBD2; cdr3_aa: CSARVTSGVFSSYNEQFF; cdr3_nt: TGCAGTGCTAGAGTGACTAGCGGGGTGTTTAGTTCCTACAATGAGCAGTTCTTC
clone_size: medium-sized; j_call: TRBJ1-5; v_call: TRBV6-4; d_call: .; cdr3_aa: CASQRSSNQPQHF; cdr3_nt: TGTGCCAGCCAAAGGAGTAGCAATCAGCCCCAGCATTTT
clone_size: medium-sized; j_call: TRBJ1-6; v_call: TRBV6-1; d_call: .; cdr3_aa: CASTPLSGSPLHF; cdr3_nt: TGTGCCAGCACCCCTCTCTCTGGGTCACCCCTCCACTTT
clone_size: .; j_call: TRBJ2-1; v_call: TRBV5-1; d_call: TRBD2; cdr3_aa: CASSLEGLAVSYNEQFF; cdr3_nt: TGCGCCAGCAGCTTGGAAGGTCTAGCGGTCTCCTACAATGAGCAGTTCTTC
clone_size: many; j_call: TRBJ1-2; v_call: TRBV7-9; d_call: TRBD1; cdr3_aa: CASSLGRGQDGYTF; cdr3_nt: TGTGCCAGCAGCTTAGGCAGGGGGCAAGATGGCTACACCTTC
clone_size: many; j_call: TRBJ2-7; v_call: TRBV20-1; d_call: .; cdr3_aa: CSARGQIHLSYEQYF; cdr3_nt: TGCAGTGCTAGAGGTCAGATCCATCTCTCCTACGAGCAGTACTTC
clone_size: .; j_call: TRBJ2-5; v_call: TRBV9; d_call: TRBD2; cdr3_aa: CASSVDGTSGGETQYF; cdr3_nt: TGTGCCAGCAGCGTTGACGGGACTAGCGGGGGGGAGACCCAGTACTTC
clone_size: medium-sized; j_call: TRBJ1-6; v_call: TRBV28; d_call: .; cdr3_aa: CASRSTDRNYSPLHF; cdr3_nt: TGTGCCAGCAGAAGCACCGACAGAAATTATTCACCCCTCCACTTT
clone_size: many; j_call: TRBJ2-1; v_call: TRBV19; d_call: .; cdr3_aa: CATGHSYNEQFF; cdr3_nt: TGTGCCACGGGACATTCCTACAATGAGCAGTTCTTC
clone_size: many; j_call: TRBJ1-1; v_call: TRBV5-4; d_call: .; cdr3_aa: CASSFLYRFSIVNTEAFF; cdr3_nt: TGTGCCAGCAGCTTTCTGTACCGGTTTTCGATAGTGAACACTGAAGCTTTCTTT
clone_size: .; j_call: TRBJ2-7; v_call: TRBV19; d_call: .; cdr3_aa: CASSGLYEQYF; cdr3_nt: TGTGCCAGTAGTGGGTTATACGAGCAGTACTTC